This T cell receptor (beta chain) was sequenced during a study of blood T cell repertoires in COVID-19 (dated by TCRdb to 2019 to 2021). For the study in its entirety: The collaborator samples originated in the United States, Italy and Spain and spanned the acute and convalescent phases of COVID-19. The material from the prospective study consisted of cDNA or gDNA derived from T cells, B-cell-depleted T cells, or PBMCs. Subjects who had been exposed to COVID-19, were actively infected with it, or had recovered from it provided the deeply sampled blood TCRbeta repertoires that made up the dataset. The repertoires were released in a freely available public database intended as a resource for research on the immune response to SARS-CoV-2. The samples were drawn from two sources: the first 160 participants of the ongoing ImmuneRACE study, and some 1,300 subjects contributed by 6 global collaborators. A de-identified subject ID, COVID-19 status, age in years and sex were almost always included in the sample metadata. HLA class I and class II types, where available, came from metadata supplied by the sample provider rather than from assay-based typing.

The immunoSEQ Assay, a bias-controlled multiplex PCR, was used to amplify TCRbeta CDR3 regions from genomic DNA. The original pipeline was this. Within the assay, amplification of reference gene primers was used to estimate how many nucleated cells each sample contained. To quantify the absolute abundance of each unique TCRbeta CDR3 rearrangement, sequence reads were collapsed and filtered. Productive Simpson clonality was computed per sample as the square root of Simpson's diversity index over productive rearrangements. What TCRdb holds here is the immuneACCESS table cut down to in-frame rearrangements. Part of the clones is not present; checked against another copy, under half of the missing clones reflect an unresolved V gene, and the others are unexplained. The V and J calls and clone size come from that table; D and trimming were worked out from the DNA. The sample records 200,000 to 250,000 clones, about 83% of which are singletons. The top ten clones comprise approximately 8% of the sample.

V is shortened by 1 base, J by 7 bases, and the region joining them spans 7 bases. Reading from cysteine to phenylalanine, the CDR3 counts 12 amino acids. The CDR3 DNA has 36 bases and is translated from base 1. CDR1 and CDR2 (SNHLY, FYNNEI) derive from the germline V gene. The paper's findings and limits, for the study overall: The quantity of clinical and demographic metadata differed by source and by participant and was supplied without curation.

Turning to this clone: Its antigen is not yet known. No base quality information exists; no much larger clone differs at one position.

Whole blood was collected in K2EDTA tubes by collaborating institutions according to the institutions' own protocols. Collaborator samples were shipped for TCRbeta analysis as frozen whole blood, isolated PBMCs, or DNA extracted from either sample type. The sequence was obtained from a woman in her fifties or sixties with active or convalescent COVID-19. The sequenced sample consisted of peripheral blood. The chain uses TRBV2 and TRBJ1-2; the D gene is perhaps TRBD1, from 5 matching bases. CDR3 protein: CASSEDRGGYTF. At the DNA level, the sequence is TGTGCCAGCAGTGAAGATAGGGGTGGCTACACCTTC.